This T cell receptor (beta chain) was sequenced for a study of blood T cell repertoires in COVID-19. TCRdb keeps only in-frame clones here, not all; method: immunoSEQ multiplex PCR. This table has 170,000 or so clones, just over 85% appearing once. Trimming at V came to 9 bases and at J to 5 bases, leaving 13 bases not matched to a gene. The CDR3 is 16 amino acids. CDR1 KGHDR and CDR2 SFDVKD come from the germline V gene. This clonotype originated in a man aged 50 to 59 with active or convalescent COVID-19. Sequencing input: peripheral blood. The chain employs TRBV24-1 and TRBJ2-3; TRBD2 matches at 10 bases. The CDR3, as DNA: TGTGCCACCGGGGCTAGCGGGGGCCGCGGCGGAGATACGCAGTATTTT. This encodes CATGASGGRGGDTQYF.